The 31 T cell receptor beta chains below all came from one sample that was sequenced in a study of blood T cell repertoires in COVID-19. Measured with immunoSEQ multiplex PCR; TCRdb has only the in-frame clones, and not every one. The table includes under 200,000 clones, 85% detected once. The source material was peripheral blood. The receptor set was obtained from a woman of 80 years or more with acute or convalescent COVID-19.

The chain links TRBV24-1 to TRBJ2-4; possibly TRBD1 for D (6 bases). With 4 bases removed from V and 8 bases from J, the gap between germline ends came to 17 bases. This CDR3 contains 15 residues. Germline CDR1 KGHDR, CDR2 SFDVKD. The CDR3 DNA follows: TGTGCCACCAGTGAACTGAGAGGGGGTGTTGACATTCAGTACTTC. It yields the protein CATSELRGGVDIQYF.

The chain is built from TRBV28 and TRBJ2-7; TRBD2 matches at 10 bases. CDR3 length: 15 amino acids. With V trimmed by 5 bases and J by 0 bases, 4 bases remained unmatched. Germline V lookup: CDR1 MDHEN, CDR2 SYDVKM. DNA of the CDR3: TGTGCCAGCAGTGCTAGCGGGAGCGGCTCCTACGAGCAGTACTTC. Residues: CASSASGSGSYEQYF.

V usage is TRBV21-1 and J usage is TRBJ2-2; TRBD1 reflects the table's D call only, with no check against the DNA. TRBV21-1 is a documented pseudogene. This CDR3 has 15 residues. The CDR3 region has the DNA TGTGCCAGCAGGGACGGGACAGGGCCCCCCGGGGAGCTGTTTTTT. Translating it yields CASRDGTGPPGELFF.

The genes are TRBV6-5 and TRBJ1-1, with D possibly being TRBD1 (6 bases). The CDR3 loop spans 15 amino acids. V shed 0 bases and J shed 7 bases, with 15 bases lying between them. CDR1 MNHEY and CDR2 SVGAGI come from the germline V gene. The CDR3 region is CASSYSMADRSEAFF. CDR3 DNA sequence: TGTGCCAGCAGTTACTCGATGGCGGACAGAAGTGAAGCTTTCTTT.

This clone was counted a few times. As DNA, the CDR3 is TGTGCCAGCAGCTCAGGGCGCAATCAGCCCCAGCATTTT. This gives the protein CASSSGRNQPQHF. The gene calls are TRBV7-2 and TRBJ1-5; the D gene is possibly TRBD1 (5 bases). The germline V gene encodes CDR1 SGHTA and CDR2 FQGNSA. V shed 4 bases and J shed 2 bases, with 6 bases lying between them. CDR3 length equals 13 residues.

This clone was detected only once. The chain employs TRBV5-4 and TRBJ1-2, with D hard to call. This CDR3 spans 14 amino acids. The ends were cut back, 4 bases at V and 8 bases at J, with 18 bases in the middle. CDR1 is SGHNT and CDR2 is YYREEE in the germline V gene (reference sequence). This CDR3 reads CASSPHQSGHGYTF. The CDR3 region has the DNA TGTGCCAGCAGCCCGCACCAAAGCGGTCACGGCTACACCTTC.

This rearrangement joins TRBV7-2 to TRBJ2-7, with a tentative D call TRBD1 (6 bases). Trimming shortened V by 5 bases and J by 6 bases, and 17 bases separated the two germline ends. In germline, CDR1 is SGHTA, CDR2 FQGNSA. This CDR3 has 14 residues. In DNA form, the CDR3 reads TGTGCCAGCAGCCCCCTGGGCCAGGGGACCGAGCAGTACTTC. This sequence encodes CASSPLGQGTEQYF. The full variable domain, completed using reference TRBV7-2 and TRBJ2-7, is GAGVSQSPSNKVTEKGKDVELRCDPISGHTALYWYRQSLGQGLEFLIYFQGNSAPDKSGLPSDRFSAERTGGSVSTLTIQRTQQEDSAVYLCASSPLGQGTEQYFGPGTRLTVT.

The chain recombines TRBV30 with TRBJ1-1; D is undetermined. V shed 2 bases and J shed 0 bases, with 4 bases lying between them. CDR3 size: 12 residues. The germline CDR1 and CDR2 sequences are GTSNPN and SVGIG (reference sequence). This CDR3 reads CAWSPVNTEAFF. In DNA form, the CDR3 reads TGTGCCTGGAGTCCAGTGAACACTGAAGCTTTCTTT. Drawing the rest from reference TRBV30 and TRBJ1-1, the complete variable domain is SQTIHQWPATLVQPVGSPLSLECTVEGTSNPNLYWYRQAAGRGLQLLFYSVGIGQISSEVPQNLSASRPQDRQFILSSKKLLLSDSGFYLCAWSPVNTEAFFGQGTRLTVV.

The V call is TRBV5-5, the J call TRBJ2-7; possibly TRBD2 for D (5 bases). The V gene lost 0 bases and the J gene lost 0 bases, with 10 bases spanning the gap. The CDR3 is 15 residues long. The germline gives CDR1 SGHKS, CDR2 YYEKEE (reference sequence). CDR3 protein: CASSLGGQISYEQYF. The CDR3 region has the DNA TGTGCCAGCAGCTTGGGAGGGCAGATCTCCTACGAGCAGTACTTC.

The CDR3: CASSPGLQRADTQYF. CDR3 DNA: TGTGCCAGCAGCCCTGGCCTGCAGCGGGCAGATACGCAGTATTTT. V and J are TRBV3-1 (or the pseudogene TRBV3-2) and TRBJ2-3; maybe TRBD2 (6 bases). The CDR3 sequence is 15 residues long. Deletions cut 4 bases from V and 4 bases from J, with 15 bases between. In germline, CDR1 is LGHDT, CDR2 YNNKEL (reference sequence).

This chain links TRBV10-1 with TRBJ1-1, with D possibly TRBD1 on 5 matching bases. Germline assignment: CDR1 WNHNN and CDR2 SYGVQD (reference sequence). V gave up 7 bases and J gave up 1 base, with 22 bases separating them. CDR3 size: 17 residues. The CDR3 loop is CASKGGVQGRANTEAFF. The CDR3 DNA follows: TGCGCCAGCAAAGGTGGGGTCCAGGGCCGTGCGAACACTGAAGCTTTCTTT.

The chain uses TRBV2 and TRBJ2-5, with TRBD2 matching over 10 bases. J was trimmed by 5 bases and V by 6 bases; bases with no gene match: 6. Germline values: CDR1 SNHLY, CDR2 FYNNEI. The CDR3 runs to 14 residues. CDR3 sequence: CASSTGTSVETQYF. CDR3 DNA sequence: TGTGCCAGCAGCACCGGGACTAGCGTGGAGACCCAGTACTTC.

The genes are TRBV27 and TRBJ2-1, with 8 bases lining up with TRBD1. There are 12 residues in the CDR3. V lost 8 bases to trimming and J lost 9 bases; unmatched junction nucleotides: 6. The germline V gene encodes CDR1 MNHEY and CDR2 SMNVEV (reference sequence). CDR3 nucleotides: TGTGCCAGCTCACAGGGGGGAGGTGAGCAGTTCTTC. Protein: CASSQGGGEQFF.

The chain links TRBV11-3 to TRBJ2-1; D remains unclear. Germline CDR1 SGHNT, CDR2 YENEEA. The CDR3 has 15 amino acids. Deletions cut 5 bases from V and 0 bases from J, with 11 bases between. The CDR3 DNA reads as TGTGCCAGCAGCCCCCAAGCGCTCTCCTACAATGAGCAGTTCTTC. This codes for CASSPQALSYNEQFF.

A few counts support this clone. V is TRBV4-2 and J is TRBJ2-1; D gene unclear. The CDR3 totals 13 residues. The germline gives CDR1 LGHNA, CDR2 YNFKEQ. The ends were cut back, 10 bases at V and 0 bases at J, with 10 bases in the middle. The CDR3 region has the DNA TGTGCCAACCTAGGTAGCTCCTACAATGAGCAGTTCTTC. It encodes CANLGSSYNEQFF.

The genes are TRBV15 and TRBJ1-3; D perhaps matches TRBD1 (6 bases). Germline V gene sequence: CDR1 LNHNV, CDR2 YYDKDF (reference sequence). CDR3 length: 13 residues. Trimming took 3 bases from V and 4 from J, leaving 7 bases between them. The CDR3 loop is CATSSDRGNTIYF. The DNA of the CDR3 is TGTGCCACCAGCAGTGACAGGGGAAACACCATATATTTT. The full variable domain, rest sourced from reference TRBV15 and TRBJ1-3, is DAMVIQNPRYQVTQFGKPVTLSCSQTLNHNVMYWYQQKSSQAPKLLFHYYDKDFNNEADTPDNFQSRRPNTSFCFLDIRSPGLGDTAMYLCATSSDRGNTIYFGEGSWLTVV.

V usage is TRBV2 and J usage is TRBJ1-6; possible D gene TRBD1, 6 bases. Trimming cost V 4 bases and J 13 bases, with 20 bases left between them. Germline V gene lookup returns CDR1 SNHLY and CDR2 FYNNEI. This CDR3 is 15 amino acids long. CDR3 nucleotide sequence: TGTGCCAGCAGTGTGGAGGGGGGGGCGGAAGCGCCCCTCCACTTT. This gives the protein CASSVEGGAEAPLHF.

The genes are TRBV30 and TRBJ2-3; D unclear. Germline lookup yields CDR1 GTSNPN and CDR2 SVGIG (reference sequence). CDR3 size: 12 residues. The germline V and J ends were trimmed by 0 bases and 5 bases, with 6 bases remaining between them. The CDR3 sequence: CAWSVQLDTQYF. In nucleotides, the CDR3 is TGTGCCTGGAGTGTACAGCTAGATACGCAGTATTTT. Using reference TRBV30 and TRBJ2-3 for the parts outside the CDR3, the full variable domain is SQTIHQWPATLVQPVGSPLSLECTVEGTSNPNLYWYRQAAGRGLQLLFYSVGIGQISSEVPQNLSASRPQDRQFILSSKKLLLSDSGFYLCAWSVQLDTQYFGPGTRLTVL.

This clone was found a few times. This sequence joins TRBV5-6 and TRBJ1-5, with TRBD1 as a possible D gene (6 bases). This CDR3 has 15 amino acids. Trimming removed 9 bases at V and 4 bases at J, with 20 bases between. Per germline, CDR1 SGHDT and CDR2 YYEEEE. CDR3 amino acids: CANRRDKIRNQPQHF. CDR3 nucleotides: TGTGCCAATCGCCGGGACAAGATAAGAAATCAGCCCCAGCATTTT.

V and J are TRBV19 and TRBJ2-2; D is undetermined. Trimming removed 6 bases at V and 8 bases at J, with 7 bases between. Per germline, CDR1 LNHDA and CDR2 SQIVND (reference sequence). CDR3 length: 11 amino acids. The CDR3 DNA reads as TGTGCCAGTAGCATCGGGGGGGAGCTGTTTTTT. It encodes CASSIGGELFF.

This clone came up once. The chain combines TRBV7-8 with TRBJ1-2; tentative D call: TRBD1 (5 bases). This CDR3 contains 14 residues. Trimming cost V 2 bases and J 2 bases, with 9 bases left between them. Germline CDR1 is SGHVS and CDR2 is FQNEAQ. The CDR3 coding sequence is TGTGCCAGCAGCTTAAATACAGGAAACTATGGCTACACCTTC. Translation gives CASSLNTGNYGYTF.

This clone was picked up one time. The chain employs TRBV6-5 and TRBJ2-2; D remains unclear. Per the germline V gene, CDR1 is MNHEY and CDR2 is SVGAGI. Deletions cut 2 bases from V and 1 base from J, with 11 bases between. The CDR3 has 16 amino acids. The CDR3 loop reads CASSYHLPVNTGELFF. For the CDR3, the DNA is TGTGCCAGCAGTTACCATCTTCCAGTGAACACCGGGGAGCTGTTTTTT.

The chain recombines TRBV7-6 with TRBJ2-2; D possibly corresponds to TRBD2 (5 bases). The CDR3 contains 19 residues. CDR1 and CDR2 (germline): SGHVS, FNYEAQ. The V end lost 2 bases, the J end lost 2 bases, and 21 bases lay between the germline ends. Written as DNA, the CDR3 is TGTGCCAGCAGCTTATGGGCTAGCAGTATCCTTGTTAACACCGGGGAGCTGTTTTTT. Amino acid sequence: CASSLWASSILVNTGELFF.

V gene TRBV29-1 combines with J gene TRBJ1-1; D remains unclear. The ends were cut back, 0 bases at V and 0 bases at J, with 5 bases in the middle. Germline CDR1 is SQVTM and CDR2 is ANQGSEA. This CDR3 has 13 amino acids. The CDR3 protein is CSVEEQMNTEAFF. The CDR3 DNA reads TGCAGCGTTGAAGAACAAATGAACACTGAAGCTTTCTTT.

The sample holds one count of this clone. The V call is TRBV9, the J call TRBJ2-5; D might be TRBD2 (5 bases). The CDR3 has 14 amino acids. CDR1 is SGDLS, CDR2 YYNGEE, per germline. With 3 bases removed from V and 2 bases from J, the gap between germline ends came to 11 bases. CDR3 sequence reads: CASSDIAQQETQYF. The CDR3 DNA reads TGTGCCAGCAGCGACATAGCGCAACAAGAGACCCAGTACTTC.

V gene TRBV7-2 combines with J gene TRBJ1-5, with a tentative D call TRBD1 (6 bases). Germline V gene data show CDR1 as SGHTA and CDR2 as FQGNSA. The CDR3 loop spans 15 amino acids. V lost 5 bases, J lost 4 bases, and 15 bases lay in between. CDR3 in DNA: TGTGCCAGCAGCCTAGGGGGGCGGGGGAATCAGCCCCAGCATTTT. This codes for CASSLGGRGNQPQHF.

This clone occurred a few times. This chain joins TRBV11-2 and TRBJ2-6; D gene uncertain. The CDR3 extends over 15 amino acids. The germline CDR1 and CDR2 sequences are SGHAT and FQNNGV. The V and J ends lost 0 bases and 6 bases respectively, with 9 bases between them. In DNA, the CDR3 is TGTGCCAGCAGCTTAGAGGGCTACGAGGCCAACGTCCTGACTTTC. Translating gives CASSLEGYEANVLTF.

The J gene is TRBJ2-1, the V gene TRBV7-3, with TRBD2 identical over 9 bases. Germline CDR1 reads SGHTA; CDR2 reads FQGTGA. V dropped 5 bases and J dropped 3; count of bases not matched to a gene: 5. The CDR3 spans 15 residues. CDR3 DNA: TGTGCCAGCAGCGTAGCGGGAGCCGGCTACAATGAGCAGTTCTTC. Translation: CASSVAGAGYNEQFF.

This chain's CDR3 is CASSRGTGPYGYTF. The DNA of the CDR3 is TGTGCCAGCAGCCGAGGGACAGGGCCCTATGGCTACACCTTC. The chain combines TRBV7-8 with TRBJ1-2; the match to TRBD1 covers 9 bases. This CDR3 contains 14 residues. Germline CDR1 and CDR2: SGHVS and FQNEAQ. Trimming at V came to 5 bases and at J to 4 bases, leaving 5 bases not matched to a gene.

The chain employs TRBV6-2 or TRBV6-3 and TRBJ2-5, with 13 bases aligning to TRBD2. The germline CDR1 and CDR2 sequences are MNHEY and SVGEGT. The CDR3 totals 18 residues. V lost 2 bases and J lost 2; bases outside the gene matches: 8. In DNA, the CDR3 is TGTGCCAGCAGTTACGGGACTAGCGGGAATCCATTTCAAGAGACCCAGTACTTC. It translates to CASSYGTSGNPFQETQYF.

This chain uses TRBV2 with TRBJ2-1; tentatively, D is TRBD1 (6 bases). The V gene's germline CDR1 is SNHLY and CDR2 FYNNEI. This CDR3 contains 14 residues. The V gene lost 8 bases and the J gene lost 4 bases, with 15 bases spanning the gap. Here the CDR3 reads CASPGRGPYNEQFF. CDR3 in DNA: TGTGCCAGCCCCGGCAGGGGCCCGTACAATGAGCAGTTCTTC. Full variable domain (missing parts from reference TRBV2 and TRBJ2-1): EPEVTQTPSHQVTQMGQEVILRCVPISNHLYFYWYRQILGQKVEFLVSFYNNEISEKSEIFDDQFSVERPDGSNFTLKIRSTKLEDSAMYFCASPGRGPYNEQFFGPGTRLTVL.